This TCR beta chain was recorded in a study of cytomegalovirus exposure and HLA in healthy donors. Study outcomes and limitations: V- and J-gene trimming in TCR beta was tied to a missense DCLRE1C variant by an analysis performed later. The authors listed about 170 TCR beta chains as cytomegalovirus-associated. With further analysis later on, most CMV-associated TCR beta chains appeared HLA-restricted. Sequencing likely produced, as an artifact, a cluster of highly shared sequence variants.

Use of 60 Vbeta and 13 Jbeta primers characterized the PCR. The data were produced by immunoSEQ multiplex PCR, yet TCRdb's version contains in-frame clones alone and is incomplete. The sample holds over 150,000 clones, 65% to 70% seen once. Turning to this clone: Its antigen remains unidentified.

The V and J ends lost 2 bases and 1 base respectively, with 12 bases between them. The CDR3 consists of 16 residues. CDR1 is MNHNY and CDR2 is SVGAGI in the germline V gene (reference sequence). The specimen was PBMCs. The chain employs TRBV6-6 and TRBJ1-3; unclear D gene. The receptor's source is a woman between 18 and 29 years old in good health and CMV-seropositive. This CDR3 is CASSYTGIWSGNTIYF. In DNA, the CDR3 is TGTGCCAGCAGTTACACGGGGATTTGGTCTGGAAACACCATATATTTT.